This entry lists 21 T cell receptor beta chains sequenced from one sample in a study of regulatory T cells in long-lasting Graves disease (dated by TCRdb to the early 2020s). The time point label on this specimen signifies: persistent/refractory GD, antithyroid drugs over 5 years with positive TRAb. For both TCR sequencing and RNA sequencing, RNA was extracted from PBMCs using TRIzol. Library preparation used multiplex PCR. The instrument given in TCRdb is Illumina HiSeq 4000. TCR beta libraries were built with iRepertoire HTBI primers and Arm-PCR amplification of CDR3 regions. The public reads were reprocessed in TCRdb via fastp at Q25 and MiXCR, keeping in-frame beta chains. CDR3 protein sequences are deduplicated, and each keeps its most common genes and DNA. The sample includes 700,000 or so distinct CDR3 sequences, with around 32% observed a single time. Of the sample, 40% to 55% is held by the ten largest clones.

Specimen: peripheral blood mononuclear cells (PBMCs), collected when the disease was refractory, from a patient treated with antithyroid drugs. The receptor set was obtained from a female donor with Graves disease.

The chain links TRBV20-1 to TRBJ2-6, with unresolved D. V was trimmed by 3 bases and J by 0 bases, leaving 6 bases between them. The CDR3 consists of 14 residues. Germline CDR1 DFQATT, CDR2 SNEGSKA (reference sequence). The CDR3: CSARSDSGANVLTF. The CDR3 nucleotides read TGCAGTGCTAGGTCGGACTCTGGGGCCAACGTCCTGACTTTC.

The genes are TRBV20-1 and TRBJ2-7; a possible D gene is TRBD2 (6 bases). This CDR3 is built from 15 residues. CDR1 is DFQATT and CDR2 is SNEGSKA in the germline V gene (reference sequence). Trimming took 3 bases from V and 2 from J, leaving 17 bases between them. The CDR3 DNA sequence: TGCAGTGCTAGTATCGGGGGTAGCGGACCCTACGAGCAGTACTTC. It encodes CSASIGGSGPYEQYF.

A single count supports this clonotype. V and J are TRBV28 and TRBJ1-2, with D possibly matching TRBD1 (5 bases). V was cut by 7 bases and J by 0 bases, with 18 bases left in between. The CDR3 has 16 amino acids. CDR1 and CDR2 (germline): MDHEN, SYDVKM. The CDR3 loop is CASTQKWTPSNYGYTF. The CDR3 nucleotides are TGTGCCAGCACCCAAAAGTGGACACCTTCTAACTATGGCTACACCTTC.

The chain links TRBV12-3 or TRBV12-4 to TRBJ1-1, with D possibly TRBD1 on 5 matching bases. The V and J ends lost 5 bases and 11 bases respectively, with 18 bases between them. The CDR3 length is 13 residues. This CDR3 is CASSPGSHRQAFF. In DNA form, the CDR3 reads TGTGCCAGCAGTCCAGGGTCCCACCGGCAGGCTTTCTTT.

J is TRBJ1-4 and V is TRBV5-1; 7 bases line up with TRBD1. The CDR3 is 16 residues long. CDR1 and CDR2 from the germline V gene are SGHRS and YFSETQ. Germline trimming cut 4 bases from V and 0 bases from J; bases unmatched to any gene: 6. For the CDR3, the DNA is TGCGCCAGCAGCCGGGACAGAACACCAACTAATGAAAAACTGTTTTTT. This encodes CASSRDRTPTNEKLFF.

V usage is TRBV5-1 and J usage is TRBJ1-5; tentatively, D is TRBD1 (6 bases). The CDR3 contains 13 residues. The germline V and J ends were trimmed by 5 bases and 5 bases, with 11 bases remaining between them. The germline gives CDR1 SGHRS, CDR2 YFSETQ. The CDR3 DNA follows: TGCGCCAGCAGGGAGGGGGTGGATCAGCCCCAGCATTTT. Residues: CASREGVDQPQHF.

The CDR3 protein is CASSIVRGPHEQYF. CDR3 bases: TGTGCCAGTAGTATCGTCCGGGGGCCCCACGAGCAGTACTTC. The chain employs TRBV19 and TRBJ2-7; possibly TRBD1 or TRBD2 for D (6 bases each). Germline CDR1 reads LNHDA; CDR2 reads SQIVND (reference sequence). Between the trimmed V and J ends, which lost 3 bases and 5 bases, there was a span of 14 bases. The CDR3 has 14 residues.

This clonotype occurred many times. In DNA form, the CDR3 reads TGTGCCAGCAGAACAGGGGGCCCCACCGGGGGATATGGCTACACCTTC. Amino acid sequence: CASRTGGPTGGYGYTF. The rearrangement links TRBV28 to TRBJ1-2, with 9 bases identical to TRBD1. The V and J ends lost 6 bases and 5 bases, in that order; junction bases with no gene match: 13. In germline, CDR1 is MDHEN, CDR2 SYDVKM. The CDR3 length is 16 residues.

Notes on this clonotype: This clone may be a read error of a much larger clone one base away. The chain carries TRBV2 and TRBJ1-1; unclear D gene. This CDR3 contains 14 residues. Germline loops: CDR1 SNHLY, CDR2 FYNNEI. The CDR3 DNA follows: TGTGCCAGCAGTTCGACTAGGACCCACACTGAAGCTCTCTTT. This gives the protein CASSSTRTHTEALF.

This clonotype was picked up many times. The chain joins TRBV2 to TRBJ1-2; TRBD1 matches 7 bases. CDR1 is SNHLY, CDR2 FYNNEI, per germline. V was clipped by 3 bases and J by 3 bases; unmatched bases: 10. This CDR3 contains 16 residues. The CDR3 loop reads CASSENPYDRDYGYTF. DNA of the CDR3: TGTGCCAGCAGTGAGAACCCCTATGACAGGGACTATGGCTACACCTTC.

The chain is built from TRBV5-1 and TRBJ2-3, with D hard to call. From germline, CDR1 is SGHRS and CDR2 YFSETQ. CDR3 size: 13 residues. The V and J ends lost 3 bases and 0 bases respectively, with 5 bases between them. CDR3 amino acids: CASSWGSTDTQYF. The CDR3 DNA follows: TGCGCCAGCAGCTGGGGTAGCACAGATACGCAGTATTTT. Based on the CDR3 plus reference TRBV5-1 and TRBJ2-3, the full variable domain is KAGVTQTPRYLIKTRGQQVTLSCSPISGHRSVSWYQQTPGQGLQFLFEYFSETQRNKGNFPGRFSGRQFSNSRSEMNVSTLELGDSALYLCASSWGSTDTQYFGPGTRLTVL.

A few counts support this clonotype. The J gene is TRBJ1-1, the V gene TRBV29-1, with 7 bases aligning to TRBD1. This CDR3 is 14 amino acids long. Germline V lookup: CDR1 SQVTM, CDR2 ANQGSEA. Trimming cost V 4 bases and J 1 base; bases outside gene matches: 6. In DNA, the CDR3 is TGCAGCGTTGGAGAGGGGGCGCCGAACACTGAAGCTTTCTTT. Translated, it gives CSVGEGAPNTEAFF.

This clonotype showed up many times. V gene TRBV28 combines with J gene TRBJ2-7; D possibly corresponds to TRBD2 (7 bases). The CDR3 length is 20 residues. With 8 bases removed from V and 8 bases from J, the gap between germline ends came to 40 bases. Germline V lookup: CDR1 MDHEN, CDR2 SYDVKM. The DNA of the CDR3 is TGTGCCAGCCGCTCATTCCCGACGCCGACAGGAGGTGACGCGGGAGAGAAGCAGTACTTC. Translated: CASRSFPTPTGGDAGEKQYF.

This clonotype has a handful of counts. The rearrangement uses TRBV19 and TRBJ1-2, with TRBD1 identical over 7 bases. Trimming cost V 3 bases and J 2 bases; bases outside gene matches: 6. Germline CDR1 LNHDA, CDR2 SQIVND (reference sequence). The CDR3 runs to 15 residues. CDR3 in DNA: TGTGCCAGTAGTATGACAGGGACTAAGAACTATGGCTACACCTTC. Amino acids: CASSMTGTKNYGYTF. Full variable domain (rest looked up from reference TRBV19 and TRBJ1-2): DGGITQSPKYLFRKEGQNVTLSCEQNLNHDAMYWYRQDPGQGLRLIYYSQIVNDFQKGDIAEGYSVSREKKESFPLTVTSAQKNPTAFYLCASSMTGTKNYGYTFGSGTRLTVV.

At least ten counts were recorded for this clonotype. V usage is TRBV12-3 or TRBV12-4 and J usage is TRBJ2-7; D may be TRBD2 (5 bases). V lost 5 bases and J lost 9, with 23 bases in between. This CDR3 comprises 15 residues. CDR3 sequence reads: CASSPSGGLGVWQYF. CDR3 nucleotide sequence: TGTGCCAGCAGTCCTTCGGGCGGATTGGGAGTATGGCAGTACTTC.

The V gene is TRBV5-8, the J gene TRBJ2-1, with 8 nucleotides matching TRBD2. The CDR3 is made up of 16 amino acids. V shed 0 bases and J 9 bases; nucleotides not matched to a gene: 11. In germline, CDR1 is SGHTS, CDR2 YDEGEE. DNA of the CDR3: TGTGCCAGCAGCTTGGGCGCCGGGACTAGTGGGGGTGAGCAGTTCTTC. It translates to CASSLGAGTSGGEQFF.

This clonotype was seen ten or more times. The CDR3 loop is CASSFPQGSSYEQYF. CDR3 in DNA: TGTGCCAGCAGTTTTCCACAGGGGAGCTCCTACGAGCAGTACTTC. The J gene is TRBJ2-7, the V gene TRBV28, with 7 bases aligning to TRBD1. Germline-derived CDR1 and CDR2 are MDHEN and SYDVKM. V shed 3 bases, J shed 0 bases, and the junction held 5 bases outside the gene matches. The CDR3 is 15 residues long.

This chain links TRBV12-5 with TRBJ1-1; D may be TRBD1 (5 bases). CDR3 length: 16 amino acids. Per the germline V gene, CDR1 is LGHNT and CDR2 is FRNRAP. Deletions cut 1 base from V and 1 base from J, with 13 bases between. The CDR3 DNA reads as TGTGCTAGTGGTTTGGCACCCGCAGGGTCGAACACTGAAGCTTTCTTT. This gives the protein CASGLAPAGSNTEAFF.

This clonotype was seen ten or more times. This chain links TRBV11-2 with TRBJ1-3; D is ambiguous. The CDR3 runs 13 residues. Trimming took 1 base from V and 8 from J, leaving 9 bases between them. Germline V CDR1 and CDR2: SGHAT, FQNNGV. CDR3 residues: CASSLGHQDTIYF. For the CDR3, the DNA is TGTGCCAGCAGCTTAGGTCACCAAGACACCATATATTTT.

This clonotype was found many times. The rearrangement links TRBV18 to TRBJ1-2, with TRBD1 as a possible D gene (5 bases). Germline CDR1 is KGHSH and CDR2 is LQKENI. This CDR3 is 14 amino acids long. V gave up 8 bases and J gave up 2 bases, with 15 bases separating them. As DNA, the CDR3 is TGTGCCAGCAGCCCCGACAGATTAAACTATGGCTACACCTTC. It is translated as CASSPDRLNYGYTF.

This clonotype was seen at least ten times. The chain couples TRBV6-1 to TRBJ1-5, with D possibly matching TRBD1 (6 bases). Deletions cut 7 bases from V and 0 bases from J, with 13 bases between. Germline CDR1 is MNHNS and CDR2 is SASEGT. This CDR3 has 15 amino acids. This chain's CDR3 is CASMGAGGSNQPQHF. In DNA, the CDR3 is TGTGCCAGCATGGGGGCGGGGGGTAGCAATCAGCCCCAGCATTTT.